This T cell receptor (beta chain) stems from a study of graft-versus-host responses after intestinal transplantation. Overall study context: Every recipient underwent anti-thymocyte globulin induction, then tacrolimus and steroids for approximately three years. Study-level findings and limits: Maximum circulating GvH clone levels tracked with early post-transplant HvG decreases. GvH clones occurred in recipient marrow; some first appeared in ileum or blood. Subjects displaying graft-donor T cell macrochimerism possessed elevated graft-versus-host to host-versus-graft clonal ratios inside allografts.

The assay was immunoSEQ multiplex PCR, and TCRdb's table has in-frame clones only and misses some. The sample has over 85,000 clones, about 93% seen once; the top ten hold about 0.5%. Germline V gene lookup returns CDR1 LGHNA and CDR2 YNFKEQ. The CDR3 has 15 residues. V lost 3 bases and J lost 3; bases outside the gene matches: 6. In the case of this clone: The antigen is unknown.

This clonotype was sampled from a human donor who received an intestinal transplant. Sequenced material: unstimulated CD8+ T cells sorted from spleen or lymph node cells, taken before intestinal transplant. This chain links TRBV4-2 with TRBJ2-3, with 7 bases fitting TRBD2. CDR3 residues: CASSQGGSETDTQYF. The CDR3, as DNA: TGTGCCAGCAGCCAGGGGGGGAGCGAGACAGATACGCAGTATTTT.